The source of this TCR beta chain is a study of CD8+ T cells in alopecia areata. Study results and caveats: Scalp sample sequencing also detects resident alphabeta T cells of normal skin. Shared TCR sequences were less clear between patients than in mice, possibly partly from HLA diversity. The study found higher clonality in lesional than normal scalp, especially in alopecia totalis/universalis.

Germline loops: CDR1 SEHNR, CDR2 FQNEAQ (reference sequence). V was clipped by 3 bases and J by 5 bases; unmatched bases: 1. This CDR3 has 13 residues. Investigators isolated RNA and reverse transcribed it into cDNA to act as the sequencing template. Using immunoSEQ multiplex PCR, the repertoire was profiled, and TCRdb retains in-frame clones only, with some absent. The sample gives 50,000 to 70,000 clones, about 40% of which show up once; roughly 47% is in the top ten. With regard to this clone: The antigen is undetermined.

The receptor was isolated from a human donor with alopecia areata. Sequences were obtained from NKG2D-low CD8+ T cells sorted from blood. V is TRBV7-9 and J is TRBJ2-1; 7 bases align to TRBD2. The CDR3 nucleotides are TGTGCCAGCAGCTTCCGGGGGGACAATGAGCAGTTCTTC. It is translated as CASSFRGDNEQFF.